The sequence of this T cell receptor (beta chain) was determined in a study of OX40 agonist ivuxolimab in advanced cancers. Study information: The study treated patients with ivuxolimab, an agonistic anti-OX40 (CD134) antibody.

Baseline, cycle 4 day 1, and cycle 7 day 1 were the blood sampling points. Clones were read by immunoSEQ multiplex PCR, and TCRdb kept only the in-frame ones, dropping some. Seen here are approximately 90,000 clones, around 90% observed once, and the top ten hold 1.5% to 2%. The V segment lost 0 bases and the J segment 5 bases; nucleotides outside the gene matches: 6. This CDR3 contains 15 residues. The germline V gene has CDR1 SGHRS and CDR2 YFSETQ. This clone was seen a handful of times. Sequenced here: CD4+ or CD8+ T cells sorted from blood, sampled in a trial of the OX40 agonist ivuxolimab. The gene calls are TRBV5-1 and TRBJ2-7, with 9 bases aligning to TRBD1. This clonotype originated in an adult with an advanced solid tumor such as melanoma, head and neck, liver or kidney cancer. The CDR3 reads CASSLVGTGLDEQYF. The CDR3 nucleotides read TGCGCCAGCAGCTTGGTTGGGACAGGGTTGGACGAGCAGTACTTC.